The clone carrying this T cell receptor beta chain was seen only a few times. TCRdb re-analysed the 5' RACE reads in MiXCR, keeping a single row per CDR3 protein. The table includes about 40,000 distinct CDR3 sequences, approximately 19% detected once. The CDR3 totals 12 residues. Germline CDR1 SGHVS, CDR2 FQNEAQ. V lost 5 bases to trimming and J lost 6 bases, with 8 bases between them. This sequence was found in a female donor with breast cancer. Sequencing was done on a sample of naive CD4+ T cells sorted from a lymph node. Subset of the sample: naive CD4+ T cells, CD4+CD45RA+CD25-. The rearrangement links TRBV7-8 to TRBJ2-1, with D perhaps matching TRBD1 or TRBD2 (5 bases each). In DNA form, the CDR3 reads TGTGCCAGCAGCCGGGACCTCAATGAGCAGTTCTTC. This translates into CASSRDLNEQFF.